The entry below gives a single T cell receptor beta chain sequence along with its context. Its antigen remains unidentified. This may be a read error, as it is one base from a much larger clone. The template was RNA from unsorted bulk tissue. The CDR3 is 14 residues long. Germline CDR1 and CDR2: MNHNS and SASEGT. This entry is derived from a study of tumor and adjacent non-tumor tissue in lung cancer. Study-wide background: There were around 11 adenocarcinoma, a couple of squamous cell carcinoma and 1 small cell lung cancer cases. Samples averaged around 4.2 million productive TCRbeta reads each. Findings and caveats of the study: Patients with more diverse tumor TCRs had worse survival. Tumor tissue had significantly higher TCR diversity than normal lung.

The library came from three nested PCR rounds adapted from ARM-PCR protocols. From the multiplex PCR reads, TCRdb called clonotypes with MiXCR, one entry per CDR3 protein. The sample gives tens of thousands of distinct CDR3 sequences, roughly 56% of which show up once; around 20% is in the top ten. The chain uses TRBV6-1 and TRBJ2-3, with 7 bases matching TRBD1. Sequences were obtained from lung tumor tissue. The sequence derives from a man in his forties or fifties with non-small cell lung cancer. The chain's CDR3 is CTSSLDRHTDTQYF. Here the CDR3 DNA reads TGTACCAGCAGCCTGGACAGGCACACAGATACGCAGTATTTT.